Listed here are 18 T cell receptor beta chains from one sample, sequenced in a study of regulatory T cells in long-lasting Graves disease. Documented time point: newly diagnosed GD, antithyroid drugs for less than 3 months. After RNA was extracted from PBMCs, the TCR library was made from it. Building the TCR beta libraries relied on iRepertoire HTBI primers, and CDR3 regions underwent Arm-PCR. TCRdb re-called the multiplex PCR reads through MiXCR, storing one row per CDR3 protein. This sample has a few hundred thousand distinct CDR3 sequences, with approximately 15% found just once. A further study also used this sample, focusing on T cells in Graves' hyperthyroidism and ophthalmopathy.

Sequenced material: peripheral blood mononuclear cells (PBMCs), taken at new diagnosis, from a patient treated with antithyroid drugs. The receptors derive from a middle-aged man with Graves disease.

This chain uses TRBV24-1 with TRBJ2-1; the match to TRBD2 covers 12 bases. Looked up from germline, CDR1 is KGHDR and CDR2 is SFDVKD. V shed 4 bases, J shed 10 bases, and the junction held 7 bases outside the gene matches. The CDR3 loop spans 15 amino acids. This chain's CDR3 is CATSDETSGRQEQFF. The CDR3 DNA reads TGTGCCACCAGTGACGAGACTAGCGGGAGACAAGAGCAGTTCTTC.

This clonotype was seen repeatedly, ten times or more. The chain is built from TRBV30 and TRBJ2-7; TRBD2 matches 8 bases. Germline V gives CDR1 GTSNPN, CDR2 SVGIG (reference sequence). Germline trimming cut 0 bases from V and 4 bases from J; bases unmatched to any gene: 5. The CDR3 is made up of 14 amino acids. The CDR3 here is CAWSVGSGAYEQYF. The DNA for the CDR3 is TGTGCCTGGAGTGTTGGTAGCGGGGCGTACGAGCAGTACTTC.

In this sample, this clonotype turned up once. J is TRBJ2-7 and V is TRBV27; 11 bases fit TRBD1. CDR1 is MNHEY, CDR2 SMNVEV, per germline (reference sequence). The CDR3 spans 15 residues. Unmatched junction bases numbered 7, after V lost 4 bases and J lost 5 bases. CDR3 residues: CASSSPGQGDHEQYF. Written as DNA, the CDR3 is TGTGCCAGCAGTTCTCCGGGACAGGGGGACCACGAGCAGTACTTC.

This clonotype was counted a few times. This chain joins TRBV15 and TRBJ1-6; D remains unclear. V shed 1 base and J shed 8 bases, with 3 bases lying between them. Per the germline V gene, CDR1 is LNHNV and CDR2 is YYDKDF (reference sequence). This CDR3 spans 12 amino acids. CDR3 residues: CATSRADSPLHF. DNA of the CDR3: TGTGCCACCAGCAGAGCGGATTCACCCCTCCACTTT. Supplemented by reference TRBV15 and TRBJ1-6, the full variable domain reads DAMVIQNPRYQVTQFGKPVTLSCSQTLNHNVMYWYQQKSSQAPKLLFHYYDKDFNNEADTPDNFQSRRPNTSFCFLDIRSPGLGDTAMYLCATSRADSPLHFGNGTRLTVT.

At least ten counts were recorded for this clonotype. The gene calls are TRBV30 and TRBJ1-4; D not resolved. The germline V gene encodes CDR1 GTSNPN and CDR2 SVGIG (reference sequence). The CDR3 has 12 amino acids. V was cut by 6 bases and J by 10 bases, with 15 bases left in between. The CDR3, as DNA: TGTGCCTGTCATATAGGGTTTGGAAAACTGTTTTTT. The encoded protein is CACHIGFGKLFF. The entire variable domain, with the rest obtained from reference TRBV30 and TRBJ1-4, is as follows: SQTIHQWPATLVQPVGSPLSLECTVEGTSNPNLYWYRQAAGRGLQLLFYSVGIGQISSEVPQNLSASRPQDRQFILSSKKLLLSDSGFYLCACHIGFGKLFFGSGTQLSVL.

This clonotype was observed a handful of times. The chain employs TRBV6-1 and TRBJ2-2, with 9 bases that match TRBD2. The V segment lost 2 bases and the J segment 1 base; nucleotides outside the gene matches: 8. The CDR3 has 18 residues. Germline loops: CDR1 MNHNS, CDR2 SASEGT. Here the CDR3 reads CASSEMGIAGENTGELFF. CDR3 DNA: TGTGCCAGCAGTGAAATGGGCATAGCGGGGGAGAACACCGGGGAGCTGTTTTTT.

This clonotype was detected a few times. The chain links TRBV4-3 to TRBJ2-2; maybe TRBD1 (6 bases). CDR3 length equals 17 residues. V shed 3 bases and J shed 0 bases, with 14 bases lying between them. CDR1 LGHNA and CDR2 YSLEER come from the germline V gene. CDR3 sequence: CASSHDRYSANTGELFF. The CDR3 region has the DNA TGCGCCAGCAGCCATGACAGGTATTCCGCGAACACCGGGGAGCTGTTTTTT.

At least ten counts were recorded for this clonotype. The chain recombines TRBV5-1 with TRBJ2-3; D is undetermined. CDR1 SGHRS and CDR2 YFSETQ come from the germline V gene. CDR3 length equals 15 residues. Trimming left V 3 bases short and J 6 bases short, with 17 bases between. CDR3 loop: CASSSNGAPTDTQYF. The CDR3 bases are TGCGCCAGCAGCTCGAACGGAGCCCCCACGGATACGCAGTATTTT. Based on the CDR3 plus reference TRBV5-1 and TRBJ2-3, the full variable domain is KAGVTQTPRYLIKTRGQQVTLSCSPISGHRSVSWYQQTPGQGLQFLFEYFSETQRNKGNFPGRFSGRQFSNSRSEMNVSTLELGDSALYLCASSSNGAPTDTQYFGPGTRLTVL.

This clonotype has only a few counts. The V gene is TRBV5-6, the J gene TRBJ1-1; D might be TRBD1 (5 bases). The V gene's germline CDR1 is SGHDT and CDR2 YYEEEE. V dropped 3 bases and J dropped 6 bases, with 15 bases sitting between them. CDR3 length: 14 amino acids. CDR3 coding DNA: TGTGCCAGCAGCTCCCAGGGAGTCATCGCTGAAGCTTTCTTT. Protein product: CASSSQGVIAEAFF.

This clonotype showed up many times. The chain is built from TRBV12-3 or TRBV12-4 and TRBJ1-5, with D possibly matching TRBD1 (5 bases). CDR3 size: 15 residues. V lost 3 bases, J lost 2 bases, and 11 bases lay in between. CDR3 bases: TGTGCCAGCAGTTTGATGCTGGGGGGCAATCAGCCCCAGCATTTT. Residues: CASSLMLGGNQPQHF.

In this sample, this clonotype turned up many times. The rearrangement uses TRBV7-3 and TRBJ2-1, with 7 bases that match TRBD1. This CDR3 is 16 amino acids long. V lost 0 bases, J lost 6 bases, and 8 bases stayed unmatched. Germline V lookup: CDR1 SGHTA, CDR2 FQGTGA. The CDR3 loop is CASSLTRDSGTNEQFF. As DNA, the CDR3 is TGTGCCAGCAGCTTAACTAGGGACAGCGGAACCAATGAGCAGTTCTTC.

In DNA, the CDR3 is TGCGCCAGCAGCCAATCCACAGGGGGCTATGGCTACACCTTC. Its protein is CASSQSTGGYGYTF. V usage is TRBV4-1 and J usage is TRBJ1-2; 8 nucleotides agree with TRBD1. J lost 4 bases, V lost 2 bases, and 3 bases had no gene match. CDR1 is MGHRA and CDR2 is YSYEKL in the germline V gene. The CDR3 runs 14 residues.

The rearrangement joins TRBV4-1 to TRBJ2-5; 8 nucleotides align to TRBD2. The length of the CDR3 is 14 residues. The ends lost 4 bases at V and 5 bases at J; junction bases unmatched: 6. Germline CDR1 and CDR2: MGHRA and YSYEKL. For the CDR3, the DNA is TGCGCCAGCAGCCTTATGCGGGGGGTCGAGACCCAGTACTTC. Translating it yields CASSLMRGVETQYF.

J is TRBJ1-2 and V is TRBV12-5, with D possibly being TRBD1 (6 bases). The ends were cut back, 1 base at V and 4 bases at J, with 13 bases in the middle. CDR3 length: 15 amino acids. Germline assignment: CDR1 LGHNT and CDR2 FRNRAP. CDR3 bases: TGTGCTAGTGGTTTGGCACAGGGACTTATCTATGGCTACACCTTC. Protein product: CASGLAQGLIYGYTF.

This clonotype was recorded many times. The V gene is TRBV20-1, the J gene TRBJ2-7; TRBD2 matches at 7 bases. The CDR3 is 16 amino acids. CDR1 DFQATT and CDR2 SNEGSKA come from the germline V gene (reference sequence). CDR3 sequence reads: CSSGDEGLRDGYEQYF. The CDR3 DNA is TGCAGCTCGGGGGATGAGGGACTACGGGATGGCTACGAGCAGTACTTC.

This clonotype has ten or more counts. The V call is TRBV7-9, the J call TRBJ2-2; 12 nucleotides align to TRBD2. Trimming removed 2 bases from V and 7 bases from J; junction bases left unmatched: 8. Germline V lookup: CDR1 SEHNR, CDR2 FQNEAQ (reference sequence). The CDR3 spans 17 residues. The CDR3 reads CASSLQRLAGVYGELFF. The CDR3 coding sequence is TGTGCCAGCAGCTTACAGCGACTAGCGGGGGTTTACGGGGAGCTGTTTTTT.

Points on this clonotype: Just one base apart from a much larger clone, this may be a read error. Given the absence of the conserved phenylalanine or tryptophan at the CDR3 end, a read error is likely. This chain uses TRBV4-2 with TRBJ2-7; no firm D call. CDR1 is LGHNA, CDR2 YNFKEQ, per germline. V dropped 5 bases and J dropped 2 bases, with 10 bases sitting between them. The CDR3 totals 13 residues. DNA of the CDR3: TGTGCCAGCAGCTTCAAAGGAGCCTACGAGCAGTACCTC. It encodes CASSFKGAYEQYL.

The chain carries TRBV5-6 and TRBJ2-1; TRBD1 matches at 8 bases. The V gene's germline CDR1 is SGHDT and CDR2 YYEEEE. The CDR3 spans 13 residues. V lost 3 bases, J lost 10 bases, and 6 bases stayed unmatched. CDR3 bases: TGTGCCAGCAGCTATGACAGGGGCCGGGAGCAGTTCTTC. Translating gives CASSYDRGREQFF. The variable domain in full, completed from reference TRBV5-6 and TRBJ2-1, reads DAGVTQSPTHLIKTRGQQVTLRCSPKSGHDTVSWYQQALGQGPQFIFQYYEEEERQRGNFPDRFSGHQFPNYSSELNVNALLLGDSALYLCASSYDRGREQFFGPGTRLTVL.